The clone carrying this T cell receptor beta chain was counted a single time. The assay was immunoSEQ multiplex PCR, and TCRdb's table has in-frame clones only and misses some. Among roughly 60,000 clones listed, approximately 90% were seen once. The data derive from a study of OX40 agonist ivuxolimab in advanced cancers. At the level of the study: Patients receiving dose escalation had hepatocellular carcinoma, melanoma, renal cell or head and neck cancer.

The CDR3 is 18 residues long. This clonotype was obtained from an adult with an advanced solid tumor such as melanoma, head and neck, liver or kidney cancer. The gene calls are TRBV1 and TRBJ2-1; the DNA was not used to check the table's D call, TRBD2. TRBV1 is listed as a pseudogene. Source: CD4+ or CD8+ T cells sorted from blood, taken in a trial of the OX40 agonist ivuxolimab. The CDR3: CTSSQDRGGRAAYNEQFF. The CDR3, as DNA: TGCACCAGCAGCCAAGATCGGGGCGGGAGGGCCGCCTACAATGAGCAGTTCTTC.